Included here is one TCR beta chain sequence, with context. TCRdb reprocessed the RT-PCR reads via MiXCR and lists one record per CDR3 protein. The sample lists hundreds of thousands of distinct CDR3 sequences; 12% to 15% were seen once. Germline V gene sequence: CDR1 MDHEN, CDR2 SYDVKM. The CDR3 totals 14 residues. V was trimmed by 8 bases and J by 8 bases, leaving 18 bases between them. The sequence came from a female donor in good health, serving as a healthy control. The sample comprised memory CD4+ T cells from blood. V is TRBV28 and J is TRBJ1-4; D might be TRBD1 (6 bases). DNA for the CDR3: TGTGCCAGCGCCCAGGGCAGGGGAGGGGAAAAACTGTTTTTT. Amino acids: CASAQGRGGEKLFF.